A selection of T cell receptor beta chains follows, all from one sample in a study of CD8+ T cells in alopecia areata. The table came from immunoSEQ multiplex PCR; TCRdb's copy has only in-frame clones and leaves some out. In the table there are some 210,000 clones, approximately 65% of which are singletons. Sample: CD4+ T cells sorted from blood, taken at week 44, from a patient treated with tofacitinib. The receptors originated from a human donor with alopecia areata. The CDR3 runs from the conserved cysteine through the conserved F or W.

TRBJ2-5 TRBV2 CASSDWTVQETQYF
TRBJ2-3 TRBV29-1 CSVASGAYTDTQYF
TRBJ2-7 TRBV10-3 CATQRGAAYEQYF
TRBJ2-2 TRBV30 CAWSGGYYGELFF
TRBJ2-5 TRBV6-5 CASRGLAAPETQYF
TRBJ1-2 TRBV30 CAWSVLGTYGYTF
TRBJ2-1 TRBV5-1 CASSLGDRDSHEQFF
TRBJ2-2 TRBV29-1 CSVGTSGLTGELFF
TRBJ2-2 TRBV2 CASGGTGDHTGELFF
TRBJ2-2 TRBV30 CAWSLGGSFTGELFF
TRBJ1-4 TRBV29-1 CSVDSGGEKLFF
TRBJ1-5 TRBV2 CASSAYRDQPQHF
TRBJ2-2 TRBV29-1 CSVWGGELFF
TRBJ2-6 TRBV7-3 CASSRDPSSGANVLTF
TRBJ2-7 TRBV5-1 CASIGTGSYEQYF
TRBJ2-1 TRBV2 CASLQGLKVNEQFF
TRBJ1-1 TRBV29-1 CSVTPSSTEAFF
TRBJ1-1 TRBV6-1 CASSVQTNTEAFF
TRBJ2-3 TRBV4-3 CASSQGFSMSTDTQYF
TRBJ1-2 TRBV27 CASMPRAAYGYTF
TRBJ1-2 TRBV30 CAWSGQGDGGYTF
TRBJ2-7 TRBV7-2 CASSFVTGAYEQYF
TRBJ2-7 TRBV7-2 CASSLDGRSSSYEQYF
TRBJ2-1 TRBV27 CASTLIIFVNEQFF
TRBJ2-2 TRBV5-1 CASSLVQTTGELFF
TRBJ1-1 TRBV15 CATKFGDILGGGKAFF
TRBJ2-5 TRBV30 CAWSGTGRETQYF
TRBJ2-1 TRBV2 CASKLLAGRDEQFF
TRBJ2-3 TRBV7-2 CASSPTTRGVTQYF
TRBJ1-1 TRBV23-1 CASRESMVRSEAFF
TRBJ2-1 TRBV5-1 CASSLDWTGGNEQFF
TRBJ2-1 TRBV7-6 CASSHPYKGRNEQFF
TRBJ2-6 TRBV4-3 CASSPGRSGANVLTF
TRBJ1-2 TRBV29-1 CSVGGQLYGYTF
TRBJ1-1 TRBV29-1 CSVAYFGQANTEAFF
TRBJ2-3 TRBV15 CATSQRDLTDTQYF
TRBJ2-3 TRBV5-1 CASSLGRGDFTDTQYF
TRBJ2-2 TRBV18 CASSTADRAIPGELFF
TRBJ2-2 TRBV10-1 CASSTGQLLTGELFF
TRBJ2-1 TRBV9 CASSPHGGGTSYNEQFF
TRBJ1-5 TRBV30 CALQRRGSNQPQHF
TRBJ2-4 TRBV9 CASSRGQGTKNIQYF
TRBJ1-1 TRBV14 CASSLWTGRTEAFF
TRBJ2-1 TRBV10-3 CATQDSTNNEQFF
TRBJ2-3 TRBV4-3 CASSQEGAGLDTQYF
TRBJ2-3 TRBV5-1 CASSPALAGTDTQYF
TRBJ2-6 TRBV5-6 CASSTRLFGGSSGANVLTF
TRBJ2-2 TRBV20-1 CSARDGGELFF
TRBJ2-5 TRBV2 CASSGGQGQETQYF
TRBJ2-2 TRBV4-1 CASSQDFPPGNTGELFF
NA TRBV6-1 CASSGPPSYEQYF
TRBJ2-1 TRBV7-8 CASSLIPGVNEQFF
TRBJ2-7 TRBV18 CASSPTGGSYEQYF
TRBJ1-2 TRBV6-1 CASGGHGYTF
TRBJ2-5 TRBV30 CAWSATTARETQYF